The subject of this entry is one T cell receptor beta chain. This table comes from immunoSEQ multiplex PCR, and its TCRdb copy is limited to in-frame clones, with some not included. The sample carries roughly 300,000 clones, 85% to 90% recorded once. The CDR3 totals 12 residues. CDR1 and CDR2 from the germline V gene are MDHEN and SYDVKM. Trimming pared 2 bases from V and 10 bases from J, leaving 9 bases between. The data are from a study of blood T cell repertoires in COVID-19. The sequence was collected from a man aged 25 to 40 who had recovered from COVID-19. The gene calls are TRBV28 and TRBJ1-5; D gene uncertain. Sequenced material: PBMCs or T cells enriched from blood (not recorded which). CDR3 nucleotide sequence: TGTGCCAGCAGTTTACCAGGTGAACCCCAGCATTTT. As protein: CASSLPGEPQHF.